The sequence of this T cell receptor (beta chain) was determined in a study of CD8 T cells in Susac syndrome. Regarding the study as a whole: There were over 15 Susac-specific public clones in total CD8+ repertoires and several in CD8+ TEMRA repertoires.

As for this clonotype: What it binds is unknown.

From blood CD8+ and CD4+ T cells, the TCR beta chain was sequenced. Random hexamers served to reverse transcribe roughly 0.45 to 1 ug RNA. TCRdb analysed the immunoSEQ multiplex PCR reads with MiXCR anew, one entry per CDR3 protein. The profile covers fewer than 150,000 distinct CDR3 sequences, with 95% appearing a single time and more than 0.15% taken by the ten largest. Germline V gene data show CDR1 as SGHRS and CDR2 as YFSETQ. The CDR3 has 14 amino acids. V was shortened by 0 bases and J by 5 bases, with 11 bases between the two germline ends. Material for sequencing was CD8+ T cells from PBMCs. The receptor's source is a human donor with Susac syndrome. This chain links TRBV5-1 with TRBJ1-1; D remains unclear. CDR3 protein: CASSLATVKTEAFF. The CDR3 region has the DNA TGCGCCAGCAGCTTGGCCACAGTAAAGACTGAAGCTTTCTTT.